A single T cell receptor beta chain is shown here with its context. Trimming cost V 1 base and J 0 bases; bases outside gene matches: 8. The CDR3 has 18 amino acids. Germline values: CDR1 SGHVS, CDR2 FQNEAQ. The data belong to a study of OX40 agonist ivuxolimab in advanced cancers. Study information: The patients' treatment was ivuxolimab, an agonistic anti-OX40 (CD134) antibody. Patients treated during dose escalation were battling hepatocellular carcinoma, melanoma, renal cell or head and neck cancer.

TCRdb's table, derived via immunoSEQ multiplex PCR, lists solely in-frame clones and lacks some. The data show roughly 100,000 clones, approximately 90% seen once. The receptor's source is an adult with an advanced solid tumor such as melanoma, head and neck, liver or kidney cancer. The specimen comprised CD4+ or CD8+ T cells sorted from blood, sampled in a trial of the OX40 agonist ivuxolimab. The V call is TRBV7-8, the J call TRBJ1-3; 8 bases are shared with TRBD1. CDR3: CASSLVPTGAASGNTIYF. CDR3 nucleotides: TGTGCCAGCAGCTTAGTCCCGACAGGGGCCGCCTCTGGAAACACCATATATTTT.